The 4 T cell receptor beta chains below were found in one sample sequenced in a study of cytomegalovirus exposure and HLA in healthy donors. In the PCR, 60 Vbeta and 13 Jbeta primers were used. Some clones are missing from TCRdb's copy, which holds only in-frame ones; the method was immunoSEQ multiplex PCR. The sample lists approximately 150,000 clones, about four fifths occurring once. Sequencing was done on a sample of PBMCs. The receptors derive from a man aged 25-45 years in good health and CMV-seropositive.

The rearrangement uses TRBV7-2 and TRBJ2-4; 7 bases line up with TRBD2. The CDR3 is 16 residues long. V dropped 2 bases and J dropped 3; count of bases not matched to a gene: 7. Germline loops: CDR1 SGHTA, CDR2 FQGNSA. As DNA, the CDR3 is TGTGCCAGCAGCTTAAGGTGGCGGGAGAGCAAAAACATTCAGTACTTC. This sequence encodes CASSLRWRESKNIQYF. Full variable domain (remainder filled in from reference TRBV7-2 and TRBJ2-4): GAGVSQSPSNKVTEKGKDVELRCDPISGHTALYWYRQSLGQGLEFLIYFQGNSAPDKSGLPSDRFSAERTGGSVSTLTIQRTQQEDSAVYLCASSLRWRESKNIQYFGAGTRLSVL.

This clone has just a few counts. V and J are TRBV4-2 and TRBJ1-5, with TRBD1 identical over 8 bases. Trimming removed 1 base from V and 7 bases from J; junction bases left unmatched: 0. Germline V gene sequence: CDR1 LGHNA, CDR2 YNFKEQ. CDR3 length equals 13 residues. CDR3 loop: CASSQGQGQPQHF. CDR3 sequence (DNA): TGTGCCAGCAGCCAAGGACAGGGGCAGCCCCAGCATTTT.

The chain recombines TRBV30 with TRBJ2-7; 10 bases line up with TRBD2. The ends lost 1 base at V and 5 bases at J; junction bases unmatched: 5. In germline, CDR1 is GTSNPN, CDR2 SVGIG (reference sequence). This CDR3 contains 14 residues. CDR3 in amino acids: CAWSGGTSADEQYF. The CDR3 nucleotides are TGTGCCTGGAGTGGGGGGACTAGCGCCGACGAGCAGTACTTC.

V and J are TRBV11-2 and TRBJ2-7; D possibly corresponds to TRBD1 (6 bases). The germline V gene has CDR1 SGHAT and CDR2 FQNNGV. The length of the CDR3 is 14 residues. The V end lost 2 bases, the J end lost 4 bases, and 12 bases lay between the germline ends. The CDR3 DNA sequence: TGTGCCAGCAGCTTATACAGGGATCGATACGAGCAGTACTTC. Encoded protein: CASSLYRDRYEQYF.